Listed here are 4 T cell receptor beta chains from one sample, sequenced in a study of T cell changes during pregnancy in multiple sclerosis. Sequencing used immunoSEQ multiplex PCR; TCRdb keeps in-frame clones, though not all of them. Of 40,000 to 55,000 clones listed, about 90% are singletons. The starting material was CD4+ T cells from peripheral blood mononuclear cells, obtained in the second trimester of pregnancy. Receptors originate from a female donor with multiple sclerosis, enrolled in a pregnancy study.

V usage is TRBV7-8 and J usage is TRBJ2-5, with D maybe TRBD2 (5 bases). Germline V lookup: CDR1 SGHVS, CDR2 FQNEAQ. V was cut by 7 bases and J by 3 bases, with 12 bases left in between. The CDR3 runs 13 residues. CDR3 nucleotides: TGTGCCAGCAACACCGGACTGAAAGAGACCCAGTACTTC. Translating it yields CASNTGLKETQYF.

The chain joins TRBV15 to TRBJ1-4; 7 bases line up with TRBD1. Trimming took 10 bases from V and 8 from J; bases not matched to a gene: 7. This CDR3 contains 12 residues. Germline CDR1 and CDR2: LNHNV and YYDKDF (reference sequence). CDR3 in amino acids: CANGQEEEKLFF. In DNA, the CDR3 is TGTGCCAATGGACAGGAGGAGGAAAAACTGTTTTTT.

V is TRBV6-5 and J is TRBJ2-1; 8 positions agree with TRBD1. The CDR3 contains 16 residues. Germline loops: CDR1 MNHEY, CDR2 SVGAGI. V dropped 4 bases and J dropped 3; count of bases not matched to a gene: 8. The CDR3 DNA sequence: TGTGCCAGCAGTTCCCCGGACAGGGTGCTCTACAATGAGCAGTTCTTC. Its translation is CASSSPDRVLYNEQFF.

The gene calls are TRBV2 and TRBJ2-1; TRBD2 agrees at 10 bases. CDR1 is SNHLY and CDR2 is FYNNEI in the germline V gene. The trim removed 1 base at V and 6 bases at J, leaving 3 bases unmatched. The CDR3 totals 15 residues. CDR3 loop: CASSEEAGGPNEQFF. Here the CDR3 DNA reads TGTGCCAGCAGTGAAGAAGCGGGGGGGCCCAATGAGCAGTTCTTC.